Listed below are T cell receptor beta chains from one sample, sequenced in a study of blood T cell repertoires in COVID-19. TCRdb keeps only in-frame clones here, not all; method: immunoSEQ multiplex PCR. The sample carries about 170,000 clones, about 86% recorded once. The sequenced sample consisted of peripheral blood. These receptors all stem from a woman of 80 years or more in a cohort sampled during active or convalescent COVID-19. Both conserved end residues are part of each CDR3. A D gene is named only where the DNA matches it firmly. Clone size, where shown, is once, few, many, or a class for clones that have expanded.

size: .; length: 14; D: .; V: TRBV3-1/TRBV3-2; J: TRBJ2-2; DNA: TGTGCCAGCAGCAAGGGACTCCTCACCGGGGAGCTGTTTTTT; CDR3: CASSKGLLTGELFF
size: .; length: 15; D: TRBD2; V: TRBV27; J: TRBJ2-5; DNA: TGTGCCAGCCTGGGGATAGCGGGAGGGCAGGAGACCCAGTACTTC; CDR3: CASLGIAGGQETQYF
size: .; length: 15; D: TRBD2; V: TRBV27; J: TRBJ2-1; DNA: TGTGCCAGCAAGGCTAGCGGTCTATCCTACAATGAGCAGTTCTTC; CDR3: CASKASGLSYNEQFF
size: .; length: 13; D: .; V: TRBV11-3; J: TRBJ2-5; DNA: TGTGCCAGCAGCTTTGGGGCGCAAGAGACCCAGTACTTC; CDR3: CASSFGAQETQYF
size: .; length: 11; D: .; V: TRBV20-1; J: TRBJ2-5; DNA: TGCAGCCACGGGGGATTCGAGACCCAGTACTTC; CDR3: CSHGGFETQYF
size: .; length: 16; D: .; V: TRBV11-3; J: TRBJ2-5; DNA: TGTGCCAGCAGCTCGGGACTGCGGCTGGACCCAGAGACCCAGTACTTC; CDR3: CASSSGLRLDPETQYF
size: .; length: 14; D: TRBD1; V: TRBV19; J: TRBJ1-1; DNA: TGTGCCAGTATCTCCGGGACAGGGGACCCTGAAGCTTTCTTT; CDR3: CASISGTGDPEAFF
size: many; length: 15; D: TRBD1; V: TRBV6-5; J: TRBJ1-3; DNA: TGTGCCAGCAGTAAGACCGAGACAGGGGCAAACACCATATATTTT; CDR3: CASSKTETGANTIYF
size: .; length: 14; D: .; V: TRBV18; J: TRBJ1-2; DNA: TGTGCCAGCTCACGGACAGACAAAATCTATGGCTACACCTTC; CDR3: CASSRTDKIYGYTF
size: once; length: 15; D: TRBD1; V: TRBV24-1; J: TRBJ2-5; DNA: TGTGCCACCAGTGATTCCCAGGGGGCGTATGAGACCCAGTACTTC; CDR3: CATSDSQGAYETQYF
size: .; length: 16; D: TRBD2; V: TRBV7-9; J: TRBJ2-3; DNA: TGTGCCAGCAGCTGGGGACTAGCGGGGAGCACAGATACGCAGTATTTT; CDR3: CASSWGLAGSTDTQYF
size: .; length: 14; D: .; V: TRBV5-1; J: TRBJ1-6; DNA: TGCGCCAGCAGCTTGTGGGGGGAAAATTCACCCCTCCACTTT; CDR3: CASSLWGENSPLHF
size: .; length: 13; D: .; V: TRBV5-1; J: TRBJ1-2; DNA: TGCGCCAGCACCGAAGACAGTTCCTATGGCTACACCTTC; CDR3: CASTEDSSYGYTF
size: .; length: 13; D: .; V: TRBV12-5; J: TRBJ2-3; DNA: TGTGCTAGTGGGACAAGAAACACAGATACGCAGTATTTT; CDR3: CASGTRNTDTQYF
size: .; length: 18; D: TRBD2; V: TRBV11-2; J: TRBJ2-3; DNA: TGTGCCAGCAGCCCCCACCTAAGCGGGAGGGCCGCTGCGGATACGCAGTATTTT; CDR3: CASSPHLSGRAAADTQYF
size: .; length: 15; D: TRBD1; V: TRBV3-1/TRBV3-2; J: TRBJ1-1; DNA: TGTGCCAGCAGCCGGGGACAGGGGTCGGGCACTGAAGCTTTCTTT; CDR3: CASSRGQGSGTEAFF
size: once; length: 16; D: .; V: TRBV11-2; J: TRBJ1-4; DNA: TGTGCCAGCAGCTTAGGATACAGGGCAACTAATGAAAAACTGTTTTTT; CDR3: CASSLGYRATNEKLFF
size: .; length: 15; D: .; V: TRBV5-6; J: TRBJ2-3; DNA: TGTGCCAGCTGGGAGGTGATGGGAGCACCAGATACGCAGTATTTT; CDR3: CASWEVMGAPDTQYF
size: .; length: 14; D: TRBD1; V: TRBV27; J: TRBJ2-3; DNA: TGTGCCAGCAGCACTCTGACAGGGTCAGATACGCAGTATTTT; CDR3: CASSTLTGSDTQYF
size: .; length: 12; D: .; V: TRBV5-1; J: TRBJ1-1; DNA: TGCGCCACACAGGGTGGCGGGACTGAAGCTTTCTTT; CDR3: CATQGGGTEAFF
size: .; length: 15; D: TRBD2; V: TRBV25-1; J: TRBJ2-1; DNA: TGTGCCAGCAGTGCGACTAGCGGGGGGCTCAATGAGCAGTTCTTC; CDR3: CASSATSGGLNEQFF
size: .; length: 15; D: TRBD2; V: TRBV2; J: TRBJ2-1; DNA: TGTGCCAGCAGTGCTAGACTAGCGGAATACAATGAGCAGTTCTTC; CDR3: CASSARLAEYNEQFF
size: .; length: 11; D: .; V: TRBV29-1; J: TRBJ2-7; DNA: TGCAGCGTCTACTTCCTCGTCGGGCAGTACTTC; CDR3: CSVYFLVGQYF
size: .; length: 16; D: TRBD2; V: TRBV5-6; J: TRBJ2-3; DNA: TGTGCCAGCAGCTTAACGACTAGCGGGAGCACAGATACGCAGTATTTT; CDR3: CASSLTTSGSTDTQYF
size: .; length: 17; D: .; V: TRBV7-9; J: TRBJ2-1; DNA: TGTGCCAGCAGCCCGAGGGGGGGTCTAGCCCCCTCCAATGAGCAGTTCTTC; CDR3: CASSPRGGLAPSNEQFF
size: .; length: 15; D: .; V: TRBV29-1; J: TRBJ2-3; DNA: TGCAGCGTTAAAATTTTTGACAGAAGCACAGATACGCAGTATTTT; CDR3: CSVKIFDRSTDTQYF
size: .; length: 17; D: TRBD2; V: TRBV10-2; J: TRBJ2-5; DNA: TGCGCCAGCAGTGGAGGGCCCGTAGCGGGTGGGGGGGAGACCCAGTACTTC; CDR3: CASSGGPVAGGGETQYF
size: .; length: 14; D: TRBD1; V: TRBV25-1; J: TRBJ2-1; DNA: TGTGCCAGCAGCTATCCGGGACAGCTCAATGAGCAGTTCTTC; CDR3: CASSYPGQLNEQFF
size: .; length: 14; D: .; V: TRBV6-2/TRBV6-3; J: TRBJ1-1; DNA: TGTGCCAGCAGTAGCCGACAGGTTGGGACTGAAGCTTTCTTT; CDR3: CASSSRQVGTEAFF
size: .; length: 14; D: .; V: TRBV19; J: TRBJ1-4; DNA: TGTGCCAGTACCATCACTGCAACTAATGAAAAACTGTTTTTT; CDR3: CASTITATNEKLFF
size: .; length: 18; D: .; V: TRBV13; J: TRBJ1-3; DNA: TGTGCCAGCAGCCCAAAATTGGAATGGGGCTTAGAAGGAAACACCATATATTTT; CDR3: CASSPKLEWGLEGNTIYF
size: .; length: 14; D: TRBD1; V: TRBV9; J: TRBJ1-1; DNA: TGTGCCAGCAGCCTAGGGGACAGGAACACTGAAGCTTTCTTT; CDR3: CASSLGDRNTEAFF
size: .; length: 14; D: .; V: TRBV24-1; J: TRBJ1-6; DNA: TGTGCCACCGCCGCGAAGGGGTTTAATTCACCCCTCCACTTT; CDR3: CATAAKGFNSPLHF
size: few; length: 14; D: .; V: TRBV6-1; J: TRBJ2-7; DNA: TGTGCCAGCAGTGAAGCGCTAGAACCCTACGAGCAGTACTTC; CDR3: CASSEALEPYEQYF
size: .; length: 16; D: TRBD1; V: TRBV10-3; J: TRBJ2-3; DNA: TGTGCCATCAGTGCTGACAGGGGGCTGGACACAGATACGCAGTATTTT; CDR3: CAISADRGLDTDTQYF
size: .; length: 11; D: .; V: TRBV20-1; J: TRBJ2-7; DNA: TGCAGTGCCCCGGCAGGGTACGAGCAGTACTTC; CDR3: CSAPAGYEQYF
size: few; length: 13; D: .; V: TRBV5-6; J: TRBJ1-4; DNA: TGTGCCAGCAGCTTGACAGGCGTTGAAAAACTGTTTTTT; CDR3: CASSLTGVEKLFF
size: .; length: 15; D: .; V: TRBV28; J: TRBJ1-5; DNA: TGTGCCTCAAGCACGGGAGTTCAGGGCAATCAGCCCCAGCATTTT; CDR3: CASSTGVQGNQPQHF
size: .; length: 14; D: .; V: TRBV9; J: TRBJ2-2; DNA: TGTGCCAGCAGCGTAGGGGAGCCCCCCGGGGAGCTGTTTTTT; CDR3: CASSVGEPPGELFF
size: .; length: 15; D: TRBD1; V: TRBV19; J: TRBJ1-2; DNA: TGTGCCAGTAGTATAGTTCAGGGGGGAAACTATGGCTACACCTTC; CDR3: CASSIVQGGNYGYTF
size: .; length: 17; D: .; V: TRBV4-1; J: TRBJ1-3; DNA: TGCGCCAGCAGCCAAGGGTCCTCACTGATCTCTGGAAACACCATATATTTT; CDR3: CASSQGSSLISGNTIYF
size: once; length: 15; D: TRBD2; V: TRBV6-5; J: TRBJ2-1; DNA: TGTGCCAGCAGAGGACTAGCGAGAGCTTACAATGAGCAGTTCTTC; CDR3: CASRGLARAYNEQFF
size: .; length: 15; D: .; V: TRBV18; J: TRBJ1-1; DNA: TGTGCCAGCTCACCGCTTCCGACAACAAACACTGAAGCTTTCTTT; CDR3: CASSPLPTTNTEAFF
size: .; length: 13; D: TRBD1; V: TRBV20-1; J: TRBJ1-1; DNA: TGCAGTGCTAGTGCAGGGGGCCTCACTGAAGCTTTCTTT; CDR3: CSASAGGLTEAFF
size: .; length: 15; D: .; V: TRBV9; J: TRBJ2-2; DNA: TGTGCCAGCAGCGTAGCGGTGACAGACACCGGGGAGCTGTTTTTT; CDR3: CASSVAVTDTGELFF
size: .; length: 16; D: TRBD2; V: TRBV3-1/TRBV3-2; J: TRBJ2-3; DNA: TGTGCCAGCAGCCTGGGACTAGCGGGAGGGGCAGATACGCAGTATTTT; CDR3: CASSLGLAGGADTQYF
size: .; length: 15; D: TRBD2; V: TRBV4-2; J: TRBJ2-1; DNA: TGTGCCAGCAGCAAACGGATAGCGGGACACAATGAGCAGTTCTTC; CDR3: CASSKRIAGHNEQFF
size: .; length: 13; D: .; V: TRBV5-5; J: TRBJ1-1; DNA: TGTGCCAGCAGCTTCGGACGGGGGACTGAAGCTTTCTTT; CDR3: CASSFGRGTEAFF
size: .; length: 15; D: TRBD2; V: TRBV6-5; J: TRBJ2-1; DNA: TGTGCCAGCAGCCGCGCGGGACTAGCGGGGCATGAGCAGTTCTTC; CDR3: CASSRAGLAGHEQFF
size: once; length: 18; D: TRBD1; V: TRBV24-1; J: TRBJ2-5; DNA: TGTGCCACCAGTGACCGGCAGGAGGGGACAGGGGACCAAGAGACCCAGTACTTC; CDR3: CATSDRQEGTGDQETQYF
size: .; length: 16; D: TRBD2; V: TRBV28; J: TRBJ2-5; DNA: TGTGCCAGCACGACCGCCGGGACTAGCGGACAAGAGACCCAGTACTTC; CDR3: CASTTAGTSGQETQYF
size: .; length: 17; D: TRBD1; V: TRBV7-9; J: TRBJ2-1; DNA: TGTGCCAGCAGCACTCGACAGGACAGGCCACTCAACAATGAGCAGTTCTTC; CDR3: CASSTRQDRPLNNEQFF
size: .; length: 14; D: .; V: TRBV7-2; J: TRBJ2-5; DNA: TGTGCCAGCAGCTTAAGTGGCCTGGAAGAGACCCAGTACTTC; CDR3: CASSLSGLEETQYF
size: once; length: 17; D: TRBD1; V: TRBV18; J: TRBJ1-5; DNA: TGTGCCAGCTCACCAGTTTGGGACAGGTCCGGCAATCAGCCCCAGCATTTT; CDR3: CASSPVWDRSGNQPQHF
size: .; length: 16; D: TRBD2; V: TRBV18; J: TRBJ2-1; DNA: TGTGCCAGCTCACCACTGTCCGGGGGGGCCTACAATGAGCAGTTCTTC; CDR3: CASSPLSGGAYNEQFF
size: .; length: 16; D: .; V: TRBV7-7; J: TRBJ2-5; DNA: TGTGCTAGCAGCACCGGCTTGAGCGGAGACCAAGAGACCCAGTACTTC; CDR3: CASSTGLSGDQETQYF
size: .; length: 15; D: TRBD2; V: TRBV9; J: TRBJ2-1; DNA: TGTGCCAGCAACCCAGCGGGGTGGGCCTACAATGAGCAGTTCTTC; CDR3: CASNPAGWAYNEQFF